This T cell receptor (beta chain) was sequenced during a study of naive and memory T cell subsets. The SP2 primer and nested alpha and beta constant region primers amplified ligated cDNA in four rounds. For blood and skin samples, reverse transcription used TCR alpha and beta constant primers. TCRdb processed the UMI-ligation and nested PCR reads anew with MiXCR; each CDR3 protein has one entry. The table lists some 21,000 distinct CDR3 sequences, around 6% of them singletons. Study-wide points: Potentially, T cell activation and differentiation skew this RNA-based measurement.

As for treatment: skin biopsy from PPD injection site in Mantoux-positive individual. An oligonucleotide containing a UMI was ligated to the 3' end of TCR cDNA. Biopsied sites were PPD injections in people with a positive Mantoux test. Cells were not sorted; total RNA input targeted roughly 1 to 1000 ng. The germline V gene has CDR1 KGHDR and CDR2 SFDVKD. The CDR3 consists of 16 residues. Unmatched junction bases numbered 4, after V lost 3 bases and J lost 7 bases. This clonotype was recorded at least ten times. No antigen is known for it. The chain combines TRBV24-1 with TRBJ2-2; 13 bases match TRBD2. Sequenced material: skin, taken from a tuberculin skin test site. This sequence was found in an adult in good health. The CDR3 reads CATSDRTSGRFGELFF. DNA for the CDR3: TGTGCCACCAGTGATCGGACTAGCGGGAGATTCGGGGAGCTGTTTTTT.